This T cell receptor (beta chain) was documented in a study of graft-versus-host responses after intestinal transplantation. Study overall: Tacrolimus plus steroids were given to all recipients for two to three years, preceded by anti-thymocyte globulin induction.

From the graft tissue, intraepithelial and lamina propria lymphocytes were released through processing. The table came from immunoSEQ multiplex PCR; TCRdb's copy has only in-frame clones and leaves some out. The table has more than 9,000 clones, 86% seen once. Germline loops: CDR1 SGDLS, CDR2 YYNGEE. This CDR3 has 15 residues. V gave up 3 bases and J gave up 7 bases, with 19 bases separating them. Material: ileum tissue, obtained roughly 700 days after intestinal transplantation. This TCR was recovered from a human patient who received an intestinal transplant, so some T cells may come from the graft donor. The chain combines TRBV9 with TRBJ1-1; possibly TRBD1 for D (6 bases). CDR3 in DNA: TGTGCCAGCAGCGCGGTGTTGGGGGCCACGGTTGAAGCTTTCTTT. Its translation: CASSAVLGATVEAFF.